This TCR beta chain was captured by sequencing in a study of Ad26.COV2.S vaccination and SARS-CoV-2 variants. Study-level findings and limits: Responses of T cells in total may have been underestimated by the TCR breadth and depth analyses.

This clone has just one count. Its antigen is unknown. This sample includes further DNA sequences coding for the same CDR3. The table came from immunoSEQ multiplex PCR; TCRdb's copy has only in-frame clones and leaves some out. The sample lists about 350,000 clones; roughly 94% were seen once. In germline, CDR1 is MNHEY, CDR2 SVGAGI. Unmatched junction bases numbered 4, after V lost 6 bases and J lost 3 bases. The CDR3 totals 13 residues. The J gene is TRBJ2-7, the V gene TRBV6-5, with TRBD1 identical over 8 bases. Sample: peripheral blood, taken after recovery from COVID-19. The clonotype comes from a human donor who had recovered from COVID-19. The CDR3 region has the DNA TGTGCCAGCAGACTCGACAGGGGCTACGAGCAGTACTTC. Encoded protein: CASRLDRGYEQYF.